These 5 T cell receptor beta chains were sequenced from one sample in a study of identical twins (dated by TCRdb to about 2016). The library relied on 5' RACE. The instrument given in TCRdb is Illumina HiSeq 2000. TCRdb took the public reads, trimmed them with fastp at Q25, ran MiXCR for clone calling and kept in-frame beta chains. Entries are consolidated by CDR3 protein sequence, retaining the most common genes and DNA. This sample gives roughly 500,000 distinct CDR3 sequences in total; less than 25% of them show up just once. The ten largest account for 0.91% of the sample. This sample also belongs to another study, concerning T cells expressing NK-cell markers.

Sequenced material: CD4+ T cells sorted from blood. These receptors were collected from a woman between 18 and 29 years old in good health.

This clonotype was observed at least ten times. The chain couples TRBV20-1 to TRBJ2-3, with 7 bases lining up with TRBD2. Germline CDR1 DFQATT, CDR2 SNEGSKA (reference sequence). With 6 bases clipped from V and 0 bases from J, the junction kept 12 bases outside the gene matches. The CDR3 covers 16 residues. In DNA, the CDR3 is TGCAGTGCAAGACCTAGCGGACGATCTAGCACAGATACGCAGTATTTT. Translated: CSARPSGRSSTDTQYF.

This rearrangement joins TRBV7-2 to TRBJ2-3; 12 bases are a match to TRBD2. In germline, CDR1 is SGHTA, CDR2 FQGNSA. The CDR3 runs to 16 residues. Unmatched junction bases numbered 4, after V lost 2 bases and J lost 4 bases. Written as DNA, the CDR3 is TGTGCCAGCAGCTTACTAGCGGGAGGGCCCGCAGATACGCAGTATTTT. This sequence encodes CASSLLAGGPADTQYF.

This sequence joins TRBV20-1 and TRBJ2-7, with unresolved D. CDR1 is DFQATT and CDR2 is SNEGSKA in the germline V gene (reference sequence). V was clipped by 6 bases and J by 3 bases, with 6 bases between them. This CDR3 has 10 residues. The CDR3 DNA sequence: TGCAGTGCAAGAAACTACGAGCAGTACTTC. Residues: CSARNYEQYF.

The chain recombines TRBV6-2 or TRBV6-3 with TRBJ2-3; D not resolved. Between the trimmed V and J ends, which lost 6 bases and 10 bases, there was a span of 20 bases. The germline V gene encodes CDR1 MNHEY and CDR2 SVGEGT. The CDR3 spans 14 residues. The CDR3 protein is CASSAGSPDYPQYF. In nucleotides, the CDR3 is TGTGCCAGCAGCGCCGGTAGCCCGGATTATCCGCAGTATTTT.

The rearrangement joins TRBV15 to TRBJ2-7; the match to TRBD1 covers 8 bases. CDR1 and CDR2 (germline): LNHNV, YYDKDF (reference sequence). CDR3 size: 15 residues. V lost 1 base to trimming and J lost 0 bases; unmatched junction nucleotides: 2. The CDR3 nucleotides read TGTGCCACCAGCAGAGCCAGGGGGCTCTCCTACGAGCAGTACTTC. The encoded protein is CATSRARGLSYEQYF.